Detailed here is one T cell receptor (beta chain). Its antigen is undetermined. This sample is drawn from a study of cytomegalovirus exposure and HLA in healthy donors. Primers for the PCR totalled 60 Vbeta and 13 Jbeta. Using immunoSEQ multiplex PCR, the repertoire was profiled, and TCRdb retains in-frame clones only, with some absent. The sample consists of 99,000 or so clones, around 80% of them appearing once. Germline V gene lookup returns CDR1 SQVTM and CDR2 ANQGSEA. V shed 3 bases and J shed 4 bases, with 6 bases lying between them. The CDR3 loop spans 11 amino acids. The study's findings and limits: A later analysis revealed that TCR association rates differed between HLA loci, peaking at DRB1 and bottoming out at HLA-C. While the bulk of TCR sequences proved rare, some public TCRs turned up in many donors. Roughly uniform sequencing depth across donors was assumed, possibly incorrectly. A prior analysis recorded that most TCR beta V segments were productive about 87% or about 30% of the time.

The TCR comes from a man aged 25-45 years in good health and CMV-seronegative. Sequenced sample: PBMCs. The chain has TRBV29-1 and TRBJ2-5, with unresolved D. CDR3 nucleotides: TGCAGCGTTGAGACTGGAGAGACCCAGTACTTC. Encoded protein: CSVETGETQYF.